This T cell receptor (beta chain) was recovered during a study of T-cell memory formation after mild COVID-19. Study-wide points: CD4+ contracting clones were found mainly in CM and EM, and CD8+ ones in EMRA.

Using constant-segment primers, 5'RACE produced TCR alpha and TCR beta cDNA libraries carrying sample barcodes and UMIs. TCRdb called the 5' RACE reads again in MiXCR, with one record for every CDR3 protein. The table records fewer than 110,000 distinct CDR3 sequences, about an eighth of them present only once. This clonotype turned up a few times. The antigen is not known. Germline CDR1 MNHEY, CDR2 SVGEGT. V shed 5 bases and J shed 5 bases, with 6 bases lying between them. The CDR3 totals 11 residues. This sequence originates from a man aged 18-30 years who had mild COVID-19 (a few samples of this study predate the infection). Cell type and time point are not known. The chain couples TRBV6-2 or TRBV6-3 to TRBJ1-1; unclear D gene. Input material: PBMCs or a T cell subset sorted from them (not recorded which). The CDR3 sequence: CASSPSTEAFF. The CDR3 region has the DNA TGTGCCAGCAGTCCCTCAACTGAAGCTTTCTTT.